This T cell receptor (beta chain) appears in the sequencing data of a study of human T cells and chemical hapten exposure. The V gene's germline CDR1 is LGHNT and CDR2 FRNRAP. This CDR3 is built from 16 residues. With 1 base clipped from V and 3 bases from J, the junction kept 5 bases outside the gene matches. Noted time point: patch test 1, 2 weeks after DPC sensitization. As to treatment: therapeutic diphenylcyclopropenone sensitization with weekly scalp DPC. This clonotype was counted only a few times. TCRdb passed the RACE reads through MiXCR, listing each CDR3 protein once. The sample yields 300,000 to 450,000 distinct CDR3 sequences, about 4.8% seen once.

This TCR derives from a woman in her forties or fifties with alopecia areata. Some clones in this sample may be carry-over from other donors' samples. V is TRBV12-5 and J is TRBJ1-4, with 7 nucleotides matching TRBD1. The material was whole blood, obtained in connection with sensitization to the hapten diphenylcyclopropenone (DPC). The CDR3 spells CASGLGTGAANEKLFF. The CDR3 DNA is TGTGCTAGTGGTTTGGGAACAGGGGCGGCTAATGAAAAACTGTTTTTT.